The sequence of this T cell receptor beta chain was determined in a study of blood T cell repertoires in COVID-19. Only in-frame clones appear in the TCRdb table, and some are missing; sequencing was by immunoSEQ multiplex PCR. The sample has 500,000 or so clones; about nine tenths are singletons. Categorization into cohorts depended on clinical history that participants reported. Cohort 3 donors were reported recovered after two negative PCRs, clearance, or symptom resolution. This TCR was recovered from a woman aged 18-29 years who had recovered from COVID-19. Specimen: PBMCs or T cells enriched from blood (not recorded which).

This CDR3 is CASTQTSTETQYF. The CDR3 bases are TGTGCCAGCACCCAGACTAGCACGGAGACCCAGTACTTC. V gene TRBV12-3 or TRBV12-4 combines with J gene TRBJ2-5; TRBD2 aligns across 7 bases. The CDR3 is 13 amino acids. J gave up 5 bases and V 7 bases, and 7 bases lay outside the gene matches.